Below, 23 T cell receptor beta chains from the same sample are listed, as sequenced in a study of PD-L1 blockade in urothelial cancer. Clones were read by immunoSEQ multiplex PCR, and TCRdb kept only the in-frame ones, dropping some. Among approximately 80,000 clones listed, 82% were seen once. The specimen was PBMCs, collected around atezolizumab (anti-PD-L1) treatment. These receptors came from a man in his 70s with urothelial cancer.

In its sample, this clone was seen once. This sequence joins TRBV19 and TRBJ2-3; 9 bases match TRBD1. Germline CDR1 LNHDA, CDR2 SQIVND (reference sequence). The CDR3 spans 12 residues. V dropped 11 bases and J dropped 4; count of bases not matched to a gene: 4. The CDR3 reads CAGTGIPDTQYF. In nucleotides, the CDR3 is TGTGCCGGGACAGGGATCCCAGATACGCAGTATTTT.

The CDR3 DNA follows: TGTGCCAGCGCCATTCTAGCGGAGGATACGCAGTATTTT. Translating it yields CASAILAEDTQYF. The chain uses TRBV18 and TRBJ2-3; 7 bases line up with TRBD2. With 8 bases clipped from V and 6 bases from J, the junction kept 8 bases outside the gene matches. The germline CDR1 and CDR2 sequences are KGHSH and LQKENI. The CDR3 sequence is 13 residues long.

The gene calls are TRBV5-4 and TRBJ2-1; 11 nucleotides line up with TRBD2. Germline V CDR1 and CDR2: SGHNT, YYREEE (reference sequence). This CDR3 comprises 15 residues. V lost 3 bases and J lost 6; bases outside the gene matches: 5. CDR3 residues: CASSSGLAESNEQFF. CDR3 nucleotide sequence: TGTGCCAGCAGCTCGGGACTAGCGGAGTCCAATGAGCAGTTCTTC.

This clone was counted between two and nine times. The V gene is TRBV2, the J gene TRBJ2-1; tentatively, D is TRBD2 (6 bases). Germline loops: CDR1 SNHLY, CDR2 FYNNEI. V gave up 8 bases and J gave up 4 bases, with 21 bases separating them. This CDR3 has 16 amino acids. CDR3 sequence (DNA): TGTGCCAGCGGGGGGACGGACCCGCTTACTTACAATGAGCAGTTCTTC. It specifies CASGGTDPLTYNEQFF.

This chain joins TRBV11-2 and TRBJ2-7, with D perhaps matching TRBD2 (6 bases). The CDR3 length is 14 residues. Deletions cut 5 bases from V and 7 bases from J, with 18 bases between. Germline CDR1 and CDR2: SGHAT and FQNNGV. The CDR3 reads CASSHRTGVEEQYF. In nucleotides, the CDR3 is TGTGCCAGCAGCCATAGGACGGGGGTGGAAGAGCAGTACTTC.

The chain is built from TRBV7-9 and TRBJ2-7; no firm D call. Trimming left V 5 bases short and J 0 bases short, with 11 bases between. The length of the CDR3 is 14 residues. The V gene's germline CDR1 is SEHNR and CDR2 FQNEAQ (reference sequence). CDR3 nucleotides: TGTGCCAGCAGCGTAGGAGCCGACTCCTACGAGCAGTACTTC. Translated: CASSVGADSYEQYF.

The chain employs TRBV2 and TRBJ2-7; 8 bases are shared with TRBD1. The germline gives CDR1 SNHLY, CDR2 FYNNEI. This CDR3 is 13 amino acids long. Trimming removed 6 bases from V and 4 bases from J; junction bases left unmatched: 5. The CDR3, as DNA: TGTGCCAGCAGATCAGGGGGCAATTACGAGCAGTACTTC. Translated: CASRSGGNYEQYF.

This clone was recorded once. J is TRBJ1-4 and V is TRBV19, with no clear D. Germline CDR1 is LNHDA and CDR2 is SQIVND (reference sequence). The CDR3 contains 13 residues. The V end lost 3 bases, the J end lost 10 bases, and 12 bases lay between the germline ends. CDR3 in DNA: TGTGCCAGTAGTATCGAGAGGGAAGGAAAACTGTTTTTT. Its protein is CASSIEREGKLFF.

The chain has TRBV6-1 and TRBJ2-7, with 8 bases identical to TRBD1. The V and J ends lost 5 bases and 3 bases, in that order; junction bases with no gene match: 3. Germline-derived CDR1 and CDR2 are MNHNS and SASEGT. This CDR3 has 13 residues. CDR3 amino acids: CASSRDRSYEQYF. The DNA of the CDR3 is TGTGCCAGCAGTAGGGACAGGAGCTACGAGCAGTACTTC.

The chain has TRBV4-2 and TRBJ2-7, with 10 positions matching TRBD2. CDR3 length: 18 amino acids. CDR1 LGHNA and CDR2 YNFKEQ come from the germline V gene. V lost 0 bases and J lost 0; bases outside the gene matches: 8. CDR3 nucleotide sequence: TGTGCCAGCAGCCAAGAAAGCGGGGGGGGCGGGGTCTCCTACGAGCAGTACTTC. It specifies CASSQESGGGGVSYEQYF.

CDR3 bases: TGTGCCAGCAGCTTAAATCCAGGGCAAGAGACCCAGTACTTC. This translates into CASSLNPGQETQYF. The chain joins TRBV7-3 to TRBJ2-5, with D maybe TRBD1 (5 bases). The CDR3 sequence is 14 residues long. The germline gives CDR1 SGHTA, CDR2 FQGTGA. Deletions cut 1 base from V and 2 bases from J, with 8 bases between.

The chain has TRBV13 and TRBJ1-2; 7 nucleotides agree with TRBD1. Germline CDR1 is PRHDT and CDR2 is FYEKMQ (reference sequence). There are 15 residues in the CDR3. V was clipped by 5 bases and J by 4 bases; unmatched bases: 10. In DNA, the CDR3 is TGTGCCAGCAGCCAGGCGACAGGGTCGACCTATGGCTACACCTTC. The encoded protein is CASSQATGSTYGYTF. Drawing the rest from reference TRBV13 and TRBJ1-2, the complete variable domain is AAGVIQSPRHLIKEKRETATLKCYPIPRHDTVYWYQQGPGQDPQFLISFYEKMQSDKGSIPDRFSAQQFSDYHSELNMSSLELGDSALYFCASSQATGSTYGYTFGSGTRLTVV.

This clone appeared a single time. The CDR3 reads CASSPSSSGNTGELFF. CDR3 coding DNA: TGTGCCAGCAGCCCTTCTTCTTCCGGGAACACCGGGGAGCTGTTTTTT. The chain employs TRBV7-2 and TRBJ2-2, with D uncertain. In germline, CDR1 is SGHTA, CDR2 FQGNSA. This CDR3 is 16 amino acids long. Trimming removed 5 bases from V and 1 base from J, with 14 bases in between.

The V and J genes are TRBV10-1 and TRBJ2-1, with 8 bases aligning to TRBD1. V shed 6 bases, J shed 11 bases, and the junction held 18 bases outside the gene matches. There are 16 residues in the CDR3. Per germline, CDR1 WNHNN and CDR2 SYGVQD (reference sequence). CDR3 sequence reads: CASSKKIVGQGPQQFF. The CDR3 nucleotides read TGCGCCAGCAGCAAAAAAATCGTCGGACAGGGTCCACAGCAGTTCTTC.

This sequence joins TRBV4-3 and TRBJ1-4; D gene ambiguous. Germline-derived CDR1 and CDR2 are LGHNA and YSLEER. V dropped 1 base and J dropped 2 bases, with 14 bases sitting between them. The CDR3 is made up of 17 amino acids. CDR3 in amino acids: CASSQVKGTETNEKLFF. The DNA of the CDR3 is TGCGCCAGCAGCCAAGTAAAAGGAACAGAGACTAATGAAAAACTGTTTTTT.

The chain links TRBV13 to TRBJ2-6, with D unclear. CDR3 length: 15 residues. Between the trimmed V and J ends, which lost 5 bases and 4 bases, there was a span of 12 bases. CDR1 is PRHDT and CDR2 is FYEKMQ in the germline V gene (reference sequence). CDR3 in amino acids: CASSRRDRGANVLTF. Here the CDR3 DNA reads TGTGCCAGCAGCAGGAGAGATCGAGGGGCCAACGTCCTGACTTTC.

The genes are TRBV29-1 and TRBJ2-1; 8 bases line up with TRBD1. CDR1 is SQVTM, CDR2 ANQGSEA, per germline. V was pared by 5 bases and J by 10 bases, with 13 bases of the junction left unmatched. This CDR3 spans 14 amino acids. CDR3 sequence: CSVKGQVFSGEQFF. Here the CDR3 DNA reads TGCAGCGTTAAGGGACAGGTGTTTAGTGGCGAGCAGTTCTTC.

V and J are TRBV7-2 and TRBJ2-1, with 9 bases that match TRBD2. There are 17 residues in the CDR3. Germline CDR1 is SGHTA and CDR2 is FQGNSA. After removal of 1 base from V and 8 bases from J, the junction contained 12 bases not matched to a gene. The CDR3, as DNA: TGTGCCAGCAGCTTAGTCGGCGGGGGGGCCGGAGTTGATGAGCAGTTCTTC. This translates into CASSLVGGGAGVDEQFF. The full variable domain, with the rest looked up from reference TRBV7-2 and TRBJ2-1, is GAGVSQSPSNKVTEKGKDVELRCDPISGHTALYWYRQSLGQGLEFLIYFQGNSAPDKSGLPSDRFSAERTGGSVSTLTIQRTQQEDSAVYLCASSLVGGGAGVDEQFFGPGTRLTVL.

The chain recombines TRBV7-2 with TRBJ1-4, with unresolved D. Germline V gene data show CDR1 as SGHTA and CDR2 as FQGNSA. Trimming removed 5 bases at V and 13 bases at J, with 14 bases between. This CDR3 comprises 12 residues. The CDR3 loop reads CASSRAGEGLFF. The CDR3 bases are TGTGCCAGCAGCCGCGCTGGGGAGGGACTGTTTTTT.

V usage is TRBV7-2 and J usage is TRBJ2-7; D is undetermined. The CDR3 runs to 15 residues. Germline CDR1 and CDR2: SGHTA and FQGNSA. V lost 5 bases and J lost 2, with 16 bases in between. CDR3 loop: CASSADGPGPYEQYF. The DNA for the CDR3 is TGTGCCAGCAGCGCAGACGGTCCGGGTCCCTACGAGCAGTACTTC.

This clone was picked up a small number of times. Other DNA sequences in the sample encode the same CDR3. The CDR3 loop reads CASSQDRNTEAFF. The CDR3 DNA is TGTGCCAGCAGCCAAGACAGGAACACTGAAGCTTTCTTT. The chain carries TRBV4-2 and TRBJ1-1; D not certain. Trimming removed 0 bases from V and 1 base from J, with 3 bases in between. CDR3 size: 13 residues. The V gene's germline CDR1 is LGHNA and CDR2 YNFKEQ.

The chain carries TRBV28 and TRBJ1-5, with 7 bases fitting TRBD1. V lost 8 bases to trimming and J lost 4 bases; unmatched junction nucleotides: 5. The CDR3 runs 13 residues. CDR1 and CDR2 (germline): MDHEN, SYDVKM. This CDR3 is CASVGRGNQPQHF. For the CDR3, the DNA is TGTGCCAGCGTTGGCAGGGGGAATCAGCCCCAGCATTTT.

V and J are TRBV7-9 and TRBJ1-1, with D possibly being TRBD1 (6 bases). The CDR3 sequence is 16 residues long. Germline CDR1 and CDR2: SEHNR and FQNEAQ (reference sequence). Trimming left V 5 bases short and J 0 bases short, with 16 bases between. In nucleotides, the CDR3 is TGTGCCAGCAGCCCATTCAGGGCAGGGGTGAACACTGAAGCTTTCTTT. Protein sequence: CASSPFRAGVNTEAFF. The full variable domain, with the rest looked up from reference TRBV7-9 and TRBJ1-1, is DTGVSQNPRHKITKRGQNVTFRCDPISEHNRLYWYRQTLGQGPEFLTYFQNEAQLEKSRLLSDRFSAERPKGSFSTLEIQRTEQGDSAMYLCASSPFRAGVNTEAFFGQGTRLTVV.